The rows below give T cell receptor beta chains drawn from one sample of a study of shared clonotypes between healthy human individuals. Clones were sequenced by immunoSEQ multiplex PCR, and TCRdb holds only the in-frame ones, with some missing. This table has 650,000 to 750,000 clones, about two thirds appearing once. The sequenced sample was memory CD4+ T cells sorted from blood. The receptor source for this set is a woman aged 25 to 39 in good health. Each CDR3 is given with its conserved first and last residue. A D gene is named only where the DNA matches it firmly. Size is stated for part of the rows, as once, few or many counts, or as a class when the clone is expanded.

v_call: TRBV6-1; d_call: NA; cdr3_length: 16; j_call: TRBJ2-1; clone_size: few; cdr3_aa: CASSEAQYPRSHEQFF; cdr3_nt: TGTGCCAGCAGTGAAGCGCAGTATCCCCGGAGCCATGAGCAGTTCTTC
v_call: TRBV6-1; d_call: TRBD1; cdr3_length: 13; j_call: TRBJ2-7; clone_size: NA; cdr3_aa: CASDPGTGEEQYF; cdr3_nt: TGTGCCAGTGACCCTGGGACAGGTGAAGAGCAGTACTTC
v_call: TRBV21-1; d_call: NA; cdr3_length: 15; j_call: TRBJ2-2; clone_size: many; cdr3_aa: CASSVGQMSTGELFF; cdr3_nt: TGTGCCAGCAGCGTTGGACAGATGTCCACCGGGGAGCTGTTTTTT
v_call: TRBV7-9; d_call: NA; cdr3_length: 16; j_call: TRBJ2-7; clone_size: NA; cdr3_aa: CASSYEWGRRRSEQYF; cdr3_nt: TGTGCCAGCAGCTACGAGTGGGGAAGGAGGCGTTCCGAGCAGTACTTC
v_call: TRBV9; d_call: TRBD2; cdr3_length: 14; j_call: TRBJ2-1; clone_size: medium-sized; cdr3_aa: CARRHGRTNNEQFF; cdr3_nt: TGTGCCAGGAGACACGGGAGGACAAACAATGAGCAGTTCTTC
v_call: TRBV2; d_call: NA; cdr3_length: 14; j_call: TRBJ2-7; clone_size: NA; cdr3_aa: CASSEGDGTYEQYF; cdr3_nt: TGTGCCAGCAGTGAGGGCGACGGAACCTACGAGCAGTACTTC
v_call: TRBV15; d_call: NA; cdr3_length: 16; j_call: TRBJ2-3; clone_size: NA; cdr3_aa: CATSREVGVYTDTQYF; cdr3_nt: TGTGCCACCAGCAGAGAAGTTGGCGTCTACACAGATACGCAGTATTTT
v_call: TRBV29-1; d_call: NA; cdr3_length: 15; j_call: TRBJ1-4; clone_size: few; cdr3_aa: CSVTHQDSLNEKLFF; cdr3_nt: TGCAGCGTCACTCACCAGGACAGCCTTAATGAAAAACTGTTTTTT
v_call: TRBV10-3; d_call: TRBD1; cdr3_length: 14; j_call: TRBJ2-7; clone_size: once; cdr3_aa: CAIMPGQGGYEQYF; cdr3_nt: TGTGCCATCATGCCGGGACAGGGGGGCTACGAGCAGTACTTC
v_call: TRBV30; d_call: TRBD2; cdr3_length: 19; j_call: TRBJ2-2; clone_size: few; cdr3_aa: CAWTPRWGLAGGNTGELFF; cdr3_nt: TGTGCCTGGACCCCTCGGTGGGGACTAGCGGGAGGGAACACCGGGGAGCTGTTTTTT
v_call: TRBV6-6; d_call: TRBD1; cdr3_length: 13; j_call: TRBJ2-1; clone_size: NA; cdr3_aa: CASARTGGNEQFF; cdr3_nt: TGTGCCAGCGCTAGGACAGGTGGCAATGAGCAGTTCTTC
v_call: TRBV10-3; d_call: NA; cdr3_length: 13; j_call: TRBJ1-1; clone_size: NA; cdr3_aa: CATRPGGDTEAFF; cdr3_nt: TGTGCCACTAGACCGGGCGGGGACACTGAAGCTTTCTTT
v_call: TRBV5-6; d_call: TRBD2; cdr3_length: 13; j_call: TRBJ2-1; clone_size: NA; cdr3_aa: CASSLDRGDEQFF; cdr3_nt: TGTGCCAGCAGCTTGGATCGGGGGGATGAGCAGTTCTTC
v_call: TRBV19; d_call: TRBD1; cdr3_length: 13; j_call: TRBJ2-4; clone_size: many; cdr3_aa: CASNPTGGNIQYF; cdr3_nt: TGTGCCAGTAACCCGACAGGGGGAAACATTCAGTACTTC
v_call: TRBV21-1; d_call: NA; cdr3_length: 16; j_call: TRBJ2-7; clone_size: NA; cdr3_aa: CASSAGGRAISYEQYF; cdr3_nt: TGTGCCAGCAGTGCAGGGGGCAGGGCAATCTCCTACGAGCAGTACTTC
v_call: TRBV7-9; d_call: NA; cdr3_length: 13; j_call: TRBJ1-5; clone_size: NA; cdr3_aa: CASSDTRGQPQHF; cdr3_nt: TGTGCCAGCAGCGATACCAGGGGACAGCCCCAGCATTTT
v_call: TRBV7-7; d_call: TRBD1; cdr3_length: 16; j_call: TRBJ1-5; clone_size: few; cdr3_aa: CASSLMAGGINQPQHF; cdr3_nt: TGTGCCAGCAGCTTAATGGCAGGGGGTATCAATCAGCCCCAGCATTTT
v_call: TRBV7-8; d_call: TRBD1; cdr3_length: 17; j_call: TRBJ2-6; clone_size: NA; cdr3_aa: CASSLGQVLSGANVLTF; cdr3_nt: TGTGCCAGCAGCCTCGGACAGGTGCTCTCTGGGGCCAACGTCCTGACTTTC
v_call: TRBV15; d_call: NA; cdr3_length: 15; j_call: TRBJ1-2; clone_size: NA; cdr3_aa: CATSRDTGTGSGYTF; cdr3_nt: TGTGCCACCAGCAGAGATACAGGTACAGGGAGTGGCTACACCTTC
v_call: TRBV6-5; d_call: TRBD1; cdr3_length: 14; j_call: TRBJ2-7; clone_size: NA; cdr3_aa: CASRRRQGIAEQYF; cdr3_nt: TGTGCCAGCAGACGAAGACAGGGGATCGCCGAGCAGTACTTC
v_call: TRBV9; d_call: TRBD2; cdr3_length: 15; j_call: TRBJ2-5; clone_size: NA; cdr3_aa: CASSSTGLAQETQYF; cdr3_nt: TGTGCCAGCAGCTCTACGGGACTAGCCCAAGAGACCCAGTACTTC
v_call: TRBV19; d_call: NA; cdr3_length: 13; j_call: TRBJ2-1; clone_size: NA; cdr3_aa: CASSITGRDEQFF; cdr3_nt: TGTGCCAGTAGTATCACAGGGAGGGATGAGCAGTTCTTC
v_call: TRBV10-2; d_call: NA; cdr3_length: 11; j_call: TRBJ2-1; clone_size: many; cdr3_aa: CASRRINEQFF; cdr3_nt: TGCGCCAGCAGGAGAATCAATGAGCAGTTCTTC
v_call: TRBV28; d_call: NA; cdr3_length: 17; j_call: TRBJ1-1; clone_size: few; cdr3_aa: CASRIPLRAEMNTEAFF; cdr3_nt: TGTGCCAGCAGAATCCCTTTGAGGGCAGAGATGAACACTGAAGCTTTCTTT
v_call: TRBV19; d_call: TRBD2; cdr3_length: 15; j_call: TRBJ2-7; clone_size: once; cdr3_aa: CASSIVSSGSNEQYF; cdr3_nt: TGTGCCAGTAGTATCGTCTCTAGCGGGAGTAATGAGCAGTACTTC
v_call: TRBV2; d_call: TRBD2; cdr3_length: 13; j_call: TRBJ2-2; clone_size: few; cdr3_aa: CASKASGTGELFF; cdr3_nt: TGTGCCAGCAAGGCTAGCGGGACCGGGGAGCTGTTTTTT
v_call: TRBV4-2; d_call: TRBD2; cdr3_length: 14; j_call: TRBJ2-7; clone_size: NA; cdr3_aa: CASSQRLAGDEQYF; cdr3_nt: TGTGCCAGCAGCCAACGACTAGCGGGCGACGAGCAGTACTTC
v_call: TRBV11-2; d_call: NA; cdr3_length: 16; j_call: TRBJ2-7; clone_size: NA; cdr3_aa: CASSPHGTDGPYEQYF; cdr3_nt: TGTGCCAGCAGCCCCCACGGGACGGACGGCCCCTACGAGCAGTACTTC
v_call: TRBV7-9; d_call: NA; cdr3_length: 15; j_call: TRBJ2-1; clone_size: NA; cdr3_aa: CASSLSEKPYNEQFF; cdr3_nt: TGTGCCAGCAGCTTGTCGGAAAAGCCCTACAATGAGCAGTTCTTC
v_call: TRBV19; d_call: TRBD1; cdr3_length: 11; j_call: TRBJ1-5; clone_size: NA; cdr3_aa: CASTGGGPQHF; cdr3_nt: TGTGCCAGCACAGGGGGCGGTCCCCAGCATTTT
v_call: TRBV2; d_call: TRBD1; cdr3_length: 13; j_call: TRBJ1-2; clone_size: NA; cdr3_aa: CASRGDSNYGYTF; cdr3_nt: TGTGCCAGCAGAGGGGACAGTAACTATGGCTACACCTTC
v_call: TRBV6-1; d_call: NA; cdr3_length: 11; j_call: TRBJ2-7; clone_size: few; cdr3_aa: CASGGNYEQYF; cdr3_nt: TGTGCCAGCGGGGGGAACTACGAGCAGTACTTC
v_call: TRBV19; d_call: NA; cdr3_length: 19; j_call: TRBJ2-4; clone_size: NA; cdr3_aa: CASSILGTAVGGKGNIQYF; cdr3_nt: TGTGCCAGTAGTATTTTGGGGACGGCAGTAGGGGGGAAGGGGAACATTCAGTACTTC
v_call: TRBV10-2; d_call: TRBD2; cdr3_length: 18; j_call: TRBJ2-3; clone_size: NA; cdr3_aa: CASSGGLAGGTSTDTQYF; cdr3_nt: TGCGCCAGCAGTGGAGGACTAGCGGGGGGGACTAGCACAGATACGCAGTATTTT
v_call: TRBV14; d_call: NA; cdr3_length: 16; j_call: TRBJ2-1; clone_size: NA; cdr3_aa: CASSQTQGGSRNEQFF; cdr3_nt: TGTGCCAGCAGCCAGACTCAGGGGGGATCTCGGAATGAGCAGTTCTTC
v_call: TRBV27; d_call: TRBD1; cdr3_length: 18; j_call: TRBJ1-1; clone_size: NA; cdr3_aa: CASSFESPIRTGNTEAFF; cdr3_nt: TGTGCCAGCAGTTTCGAATCCCCAATCAGGACAGGGAACACTGAAGCTTTCTTT
v_call: TRBV21-1; d_call: NA; cdr3_length: 14; j_call: TRBJ1-3; clone_size: few; cdr3_aa: CASSSRGGGNTIYF; cdr3_nt: TGTGCCAGCAGCTCCCGGGGGGGCGGAAACACCATATATTTT
v_call: TRBV11-2; d_call: NA; cdr3_length: 13; j_call: TRBJ2-2; clone_size: NA; cdr3_aa: CASSGQLTGELFF; cdr3_nt: TGTGCCAGCAGTGGCCAACTCACCGGGGAGCTGTTTTTT
v_call: TRBV6-5; d_call: NA; cdr3_length: 14; j_call: TRBJ2-2; clone_size: NA; cdr3_aa: CASSWQLNTGELFF; cdr3_nt: TGTGCCAGCAGTTGGCAGTTGAACACCGGGGAGCTGTTTTTT
v_call: TRBV28; d_call: NA; cdr3_length: 14; j_call: TRBJ2-7; clone_size: NA; cdr3_aa: CASSLWVEKYEQYF; cdr3_nt: TGTGCCAGCAGTTTATGGGTGGAGAAATACGAGCAGTACTTC